This T cell receptor beta chain was documented in a study of blood T cell repertoires in COVID-19. Study-level background: From the United States, Italy and Spain came samples of acute and convalescent COVID-19. T cells, B-cell-depleted T cells, or PBMCs supplied cDNA or gDNA.

Followed over time, Seattle patients had been enrolled while infection was active. V trimming: 0 bases; J trimming: 4 bases; junction bases outside the gene matches: 11. The CDR3 contains 20 residues. Germline V gene sequence: CDR1 SGHAT, CDR2 FQNNGV. Original analysis: Amplification from reference gene primers served as the basis for estimated nucleated cell counts. Produced via immunoSEQ multiplex PCR; TCRdb's table is partial and in-frame only. The V and J calls and clone size are taken from that table; D and trimming were inferred from the DNA. Seen here are under 55,000 clones, 87% observed once, and the top ten hold 2% to 2.5%.

The clonotype was recovered from a woman older than 75 with COVID-19, enrolled during active disease. V gene TRBV11-2 combines with J gene TRBJ2-2, with 13 bases identical to TRBD2. Sequenced input: peripheral blood. In DNA form, the CDR3 reads TGTGCCAGCAGCTTAGAACCTAGGACTAGCGGGAGTATGGGCACCGGGGAGCTGTTTTTT. Translated, it gives CASSLEPRTSGSMGTGELFF.